This note documents a single TCR beta chain sequence. Its target is not known. The sample belongs to a study of T cell responses to AZD1222 COVID-19 vaccine. Here immunoSEQ multiplex PCR was the method, and the copy in TCRdb shows in-frame clones only, minus some. The table lists approximately 160,000 clones, 90% of them singletons. The V end was cut by 3 bases, the J end by 3 bases, with 11 bases between. Germline V gene sequence: CDR1 SGHTA, CDR2 FQGNSA. The CDR3 spans 14 residues. Whole-study findings and limits: Nearly half of spike-specific TCRs reportedly target unmutated variant regions. AZD1222 recipients seropositive at baseline numbered only six or seven. Samples come after the peak T cell response, not at day 14.

This sequence originates from an adult in good health. The V call is TRBV7-2, the J call TRBJ1-2; possible D gene TRBD1, 5 bases. This specimen consisted of peripheral blood, obtained on day 0 of AZD1222 vaccination. In nucleotides, the CDR3 is TGTGCCAGCAGCTTGGACGGCAGGGACTATGGCTACACCTTC. Translation: CASSLDGRDYGYTF.